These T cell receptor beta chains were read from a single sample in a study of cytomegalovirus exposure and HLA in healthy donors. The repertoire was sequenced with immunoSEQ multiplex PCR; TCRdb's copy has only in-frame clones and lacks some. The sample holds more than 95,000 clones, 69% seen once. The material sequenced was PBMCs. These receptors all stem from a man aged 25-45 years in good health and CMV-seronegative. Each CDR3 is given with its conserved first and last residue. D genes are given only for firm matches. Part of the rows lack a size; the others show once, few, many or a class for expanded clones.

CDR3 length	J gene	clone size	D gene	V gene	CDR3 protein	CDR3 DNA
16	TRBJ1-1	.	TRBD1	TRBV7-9	CSSSIFGTGMNTEAFF	TGTTCCAGCAGCATTTTTGGGACAGGCATGAACACTGAAGCTTTCTTT
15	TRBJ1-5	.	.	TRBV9	CASSVEEGSNQPQHF	TGTGCCAGCAGCGTAGAAGAGGGTAGCAATCAGCCCCAGCATTTT
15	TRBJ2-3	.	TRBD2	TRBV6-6	CASTYSGRSTDTQYF	TGTGCCAGCACCTATAGCGGGAGGAGCACAGATACGCAGTATTTT
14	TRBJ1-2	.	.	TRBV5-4	CASSLKQAGEGYTF	TGTGCCAGCAGCTTGAAACAGGCGGGGGAGGGCTACACCTTC
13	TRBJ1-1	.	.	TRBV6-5	CASSYADSLEAFF	TGTGCCAGCAGTTACGCAGACAGCCTTGAAGCTTTCTTT
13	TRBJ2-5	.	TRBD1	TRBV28	CASTINRGQAQYF	TGTGCCAGCACCATCAACAGGGGGCAGGCCCAGTACTTC
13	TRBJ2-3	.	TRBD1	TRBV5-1	CASLGQGTDTQYF	TGCGCCAGCCTAGGACAGGGGACAGATACGCAGTATTTT
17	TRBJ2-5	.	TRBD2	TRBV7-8	CASSLEISGRAKETQYF	TGTGCCAGCAGCTTAGAGATTAGCGGGAGGGCCAAAGAGACCCAGTACTTC
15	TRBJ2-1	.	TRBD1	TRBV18	CASSPAEGAANEQFF	TGTGCCAGCTCACCAGCCGAGGGGGCGGCCAATGAGCAGTTCTTC
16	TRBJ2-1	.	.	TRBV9	CASSVNRGYSYNEQFF	TGTGCCAGCAGCGTAAACCGGGGGTACTCCTACAATGAGCAGTTCTTC
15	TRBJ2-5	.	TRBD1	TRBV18	CASSPGQAIQETQYF	TGTGCCAGCTCACCAGGACAGGCTATCCAAGAGACCCAGTACTTC
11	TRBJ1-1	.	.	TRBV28	CASYAVPEAFF	TGTGCCAGCTACGCAGTCCCCGAAGCTTTCTTT
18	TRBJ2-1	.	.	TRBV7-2	CASKVAGDPFQQGDEQFF	TGTGCCAGCAAGGTAGCGGGGGACCCTTTCCAACAGGGGGATGAGCAGTTCTTC
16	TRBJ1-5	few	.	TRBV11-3	CASSLDPGDVRWTQHF	TGTGCCAGCAGCTTAGATCCTGGCGACGTGAGGTGGACCCAGCATTTT
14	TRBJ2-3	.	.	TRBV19	CASSMQGLADTQYF	TGTGCCAGTAGTATGCAGGGGCTGGCAGATACGCAGTATTTT
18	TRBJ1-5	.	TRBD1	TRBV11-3	CASSFPGQGRVSNQPQHF	TGTGCCAGCAGCTTTCCTGGACAGGGACGCGTGAGCAATCAGCCCCAGCATTTT
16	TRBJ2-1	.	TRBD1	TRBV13	CASNLRGQGWKNEQFF	TGTGCCAGCAACCTCAGGGGACAGGGATGGAAAAATGAGCAGTTCTTC
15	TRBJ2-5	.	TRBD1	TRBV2	CASSEEGQGGETQYF	TGTGCCAGCAGTGAAGAGGGACAGGGAGGAGAGACCCAGTACTTC
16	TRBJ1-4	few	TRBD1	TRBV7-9	CASSSRGTGTNEKLFF	TGTGCCAGCAGCTCAAGGGGGACAGGGACTAATGAAAAACTGTTTTTT
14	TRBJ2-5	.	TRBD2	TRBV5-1	CASRGVAGTETQYF	TGCGCCAGCAGGGGGGTAGCGGGAACAGAGACCCAGTACTTC
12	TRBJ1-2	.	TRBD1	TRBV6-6	CASSLDRAGYTF	TGTGCCAGCAGTCTCGACAGGGCTGGCTACACCTTC
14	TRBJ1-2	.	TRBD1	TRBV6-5	CASRSGTGASGYTF	TGTGCCAGCAGGTCCGGGACAGGGGCGTCTGGCTACACCTTC
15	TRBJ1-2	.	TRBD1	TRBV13	CASSLSQGFGYGYTF	TGTGCCAGCAGCCTATCACAGGGGTTCGGCTATGGCTACACCTTC
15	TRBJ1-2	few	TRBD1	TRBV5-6	CASSLRDRVVSGYTF	TGTGCCAGCAGCTTGCGGGACAGGGTGGTATCTGGCTACACCTTC
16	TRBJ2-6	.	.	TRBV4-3	CASSQESGTGANVLTF	TGCGCCAGCAGCCAAGAATCAGGGACTGGGGCCAACGTCCTGACTTTC
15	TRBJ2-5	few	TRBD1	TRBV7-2	CASTSPDRGLETQYF	TGTGCCAGCACCTCCCCGGACAGGGGGCTCGAGACCCAGTACTTC
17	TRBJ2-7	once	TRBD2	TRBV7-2	CASSLILLSSGSYEQYF	TGTGCCAGCAGCTTGATTCTCCTGTCTAGCGGGTCCTACGAGCAGTACTTC
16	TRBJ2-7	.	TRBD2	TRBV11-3	CASSPGLAGGTYEQYF	TGTGCCAGCAGCCCTGGACTAGCGGGAGGGACCTACGAGCAGTACTTC
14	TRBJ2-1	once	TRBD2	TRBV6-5	CASSYTSGRYEQFF	TGTGCCAGCAGTTACACTAGCGGGAGATATGAGCAGTTCTTC
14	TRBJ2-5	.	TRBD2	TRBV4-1	CASSQDGGRETQYF	TGCGCCAGCAGCCAAGACGGGGGGAGGGAGACCCAGTACTTC
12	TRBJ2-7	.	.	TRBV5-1	CASSRGDYEQYF	TGCGCCAGCAGCCGCGGCGACTACGAGCAGTACTTC
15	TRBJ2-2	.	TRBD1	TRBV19	CASNQGAANTGELFF	TGTGCCAGTAATCAGGGGGCAGCGAACACCGGGGAGCTGTTTTTT
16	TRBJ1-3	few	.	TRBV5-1	CASSPLAGDSGNTIYF	TGCGCCAGCAGCCCGCTAGCAGGCGATTCTGGAAACACCATATATTTT
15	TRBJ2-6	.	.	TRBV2	CASSLLNSGANVLTF	TGCGCCAGCAGTCTTCTAAACTCTGGGGCCAACGTCCTGACTTTC
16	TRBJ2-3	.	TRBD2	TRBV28	CASSPPGAGGRDTQYF	TGTGCCAGCAGTCCGCCGGGAGCGGGAGGACGGGATACGCAGTATTTT
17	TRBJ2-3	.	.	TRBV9	CASSVGGLGGRKDTQYF	TGTGCCAGCAGCGTAGGGGGGCTAGGTGGGAGAAAAGATACGCAGTATTTT
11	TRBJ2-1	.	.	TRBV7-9	CAWPSYNEQFF	TGTGCCTGGCCCAGCTACAATGAGCAGTTCTTC
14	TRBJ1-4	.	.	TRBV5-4	CASSTTDRNEKLFF	TGTGCCAGCAGTACGACAGACCGTAATGAAAAACTGTTTTTT
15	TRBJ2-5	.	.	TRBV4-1	CASSLQVGPRETQYF	TGCGCCAGCAGCCTCCAGGTTGGGCCCAGGGAGACCCAGTACTTC
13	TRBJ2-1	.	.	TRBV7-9	CSSSFYGRNEQFF	TGTTCCAGCAGTTTCTACGGGAGAAATGAGCAGTTCTTC
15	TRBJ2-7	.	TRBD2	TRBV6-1	CASRAQLAVSYEQYF	TGTGCCAGCAGGGCCCAACTAGCGGTCTCCTACGAGCAGTACTTC
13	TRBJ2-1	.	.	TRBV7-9	CASSTPSGNEQFF	TGTGCCAGCAGCACCCCTAGTGGCAATGAGCAGTTCTTC
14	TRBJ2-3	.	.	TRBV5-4	CASSDSGGTDTQYF	TGTGCCAGCTCCGACTCAGGGGGGACAGATACGCAGTATTTT
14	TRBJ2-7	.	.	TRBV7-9	CASSKTGLAYEQYF	TGTGCCAGCAGCAAGACAGGACTAGCCTACGAGCAGTACTTC
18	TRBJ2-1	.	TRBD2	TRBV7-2	CASSLVVHLAGVNNEQFF	TGTGCCAGCAGCTTAGTTGTCCATCTAGCGGGGGTCAACAATGAGCAGTTCTTC
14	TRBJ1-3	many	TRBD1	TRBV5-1	CASRQQGDGNTIYF	TGCGCCAGCAGACAACAGGGGGATGGAAACACCATATATTTT
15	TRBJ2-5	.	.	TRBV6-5	CASTFRRGTGETQYF	TGTGCCAGCACCTTCCGACGGGGGACTGGGGAGACCCAGTACTTC
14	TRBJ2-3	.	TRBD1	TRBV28	CASSPQGATDTQYF	TGTGCCAGCAGCCCACAGGGGGCTACAGATACGCAGTATTTT
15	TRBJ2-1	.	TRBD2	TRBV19	CASSTLAGRAYLEFF	TGTGCCAGTAGTACCCTTGCCGGGAGGGCTTACTTGGAGTTCTTC
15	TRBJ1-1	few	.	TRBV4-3	CASSQDRWGRTEAFF	TGCGCCAGCAGCCAAGATCGTTGGGGGCGAACTGAAGCTTTCTTT
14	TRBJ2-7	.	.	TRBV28	CASSLTGSSYEQYF	TGTGCCAGCAGTTTAACAGGGAGCTCCTACGAGCAGTACTTC
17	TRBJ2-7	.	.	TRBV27	CASSLSGGQSSSYEQYF	TGTGCCAGCAGTTTATCAGGCGGACAGTCGAGCTCCTACGAGCAGTACTTC
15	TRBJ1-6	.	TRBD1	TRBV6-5	CASSYAGTGYSPLHF	TGTGCCAGCAGTTATGCCGGGACAGGGTATTCACCCCTCCACTTT
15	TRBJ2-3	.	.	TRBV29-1	CSVENPSLGGDTQYF	TGCAGCGTTGAAAATCCCTCCCTCGGGGGAGATACGCAGTATTTT